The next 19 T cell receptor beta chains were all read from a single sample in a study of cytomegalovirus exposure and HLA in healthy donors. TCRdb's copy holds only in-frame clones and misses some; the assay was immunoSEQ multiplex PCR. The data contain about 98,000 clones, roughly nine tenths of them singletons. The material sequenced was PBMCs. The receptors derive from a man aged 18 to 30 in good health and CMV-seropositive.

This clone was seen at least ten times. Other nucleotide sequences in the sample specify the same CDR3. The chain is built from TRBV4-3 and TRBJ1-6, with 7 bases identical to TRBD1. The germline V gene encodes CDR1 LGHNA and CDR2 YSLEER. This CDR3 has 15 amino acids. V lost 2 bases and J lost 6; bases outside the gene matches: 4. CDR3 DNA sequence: TGCGCCAGCAGCCAAAGAGGGGGCAGTAATTCACCCCTCCACTTT. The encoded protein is CASSQRGGSNSPLHF.

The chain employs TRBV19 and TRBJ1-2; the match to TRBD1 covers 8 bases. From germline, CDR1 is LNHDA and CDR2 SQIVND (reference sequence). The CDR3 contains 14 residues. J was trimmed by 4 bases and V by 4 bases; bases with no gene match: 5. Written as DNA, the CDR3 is TGTGCCAGTAGTAGGCAGGGGGCTCTCTATGGCTACACCTTC. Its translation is CASSRQGALYGYTF.

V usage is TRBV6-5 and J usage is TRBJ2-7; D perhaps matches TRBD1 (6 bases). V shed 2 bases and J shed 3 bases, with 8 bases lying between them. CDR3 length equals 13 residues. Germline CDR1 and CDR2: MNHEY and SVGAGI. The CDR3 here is CASSYGGHYEQYF. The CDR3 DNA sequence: TGTGCCAGCAGTTACGGGGGACACTACGAGCAGTACTTC.

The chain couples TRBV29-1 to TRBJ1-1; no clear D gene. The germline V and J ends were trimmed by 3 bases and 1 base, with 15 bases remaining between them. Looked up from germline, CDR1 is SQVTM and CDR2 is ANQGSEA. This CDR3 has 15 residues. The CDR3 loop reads CSVDSLASRNTEAFF. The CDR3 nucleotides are TGCAGCGTTGATAGCTTGGCCTCTCGGAACACTGAAGCTTTCTTT.

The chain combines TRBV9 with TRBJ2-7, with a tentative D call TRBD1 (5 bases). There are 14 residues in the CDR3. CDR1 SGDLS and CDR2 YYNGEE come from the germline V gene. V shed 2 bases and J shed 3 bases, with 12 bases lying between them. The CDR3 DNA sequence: TGTGCCAGCAGCGTTGGAGACAGTAGCTACGAGCAGTACTTC. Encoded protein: CASSVGDSSYEQYF.

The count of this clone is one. CDR3 protein: CASCPTQANYGYTF. CDR3 nucleotides: TGCGCCAGCTGCCCAACTCAAGCTAACTATGGCTACACCTTC. V is TRBV4-1 and J is TRBJ1-2; D not certain. Germline values: CDR1 MGHRA, CDR2 YSYEKL. This CDR3 region has 14 residues. Deletions cut 8 bases from V and 0 bases from J, with 13 bases between.

The CDR3: CASSPQRRGSEQYF. CDR3 bases: TGTGCCAGCTCACCCCAGCGACGAGGTTCTGAGCAGTACTTC. J is TRBJ2-7 and V is TRBV18; unclear D gene. Germline V lookup: CDR1 KGHSH, CDR2 LQKENI. V lost 3 bases and J lost 7, with 16 bases in between. This CDR3 has 14 residues.

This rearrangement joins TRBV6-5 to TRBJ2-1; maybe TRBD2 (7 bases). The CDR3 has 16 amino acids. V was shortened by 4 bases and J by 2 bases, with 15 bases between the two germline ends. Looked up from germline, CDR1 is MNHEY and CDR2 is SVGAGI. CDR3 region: CASSSGGPTTYNEQFF. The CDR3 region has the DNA TGTGCCAGCAGTTCGGGGGGCCCTACAACCTACAATGAGCAGTTCTTC.

The CDR3 spells CASSIGIVSEQYF. As DNA, the CDR3 is TGTGCCAGTAGTATAGGCATTGTGAGTGAGCAGTACTTC. The rearrangement uses TRBV19 and TRBJ2-7; no clear D. The CDR3 runs 13 residues. V gave up 1 base and J gave up 7 bases, with 11 bases separating them. Germline V CDR1 and CDR2: LNHDA, SQIVND (reference sequence).

The CDR3, as DNA: TGTGCCACCAGCAGAGATGGGCTAGCGGGAGGGGGCAATGAGCAGTTCTTC. It encodes CATSRDGLAGGGNEQFF. This chain uses TRBV15 with TRBJ2-1, with 12 bases identical to TRBD2. There are 17 residues in the CDR3. V gave up 0 bases and J gave up 6 bases; unmatched junction bases: 6. Germline CDR1 is LNHNV and CDR2 is YYDKDF (reference sequence).

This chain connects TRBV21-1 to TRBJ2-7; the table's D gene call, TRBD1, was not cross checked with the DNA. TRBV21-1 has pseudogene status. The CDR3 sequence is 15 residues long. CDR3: CASSPTIQGVNEQYF. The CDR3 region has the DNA TGTGCCAGCAGCCCTACTATACAGGGGGTGAACGAGCAGTACTTC.

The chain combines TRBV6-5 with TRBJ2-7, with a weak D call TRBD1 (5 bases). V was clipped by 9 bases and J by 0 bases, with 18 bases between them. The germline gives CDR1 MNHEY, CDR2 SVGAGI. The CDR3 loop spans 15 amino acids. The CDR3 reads CASHREAGRSYEQYF. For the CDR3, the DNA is TGTGCCAGTCACCGCGAGGCAGGGCGCTCCTACGAGCAGTACTTC.

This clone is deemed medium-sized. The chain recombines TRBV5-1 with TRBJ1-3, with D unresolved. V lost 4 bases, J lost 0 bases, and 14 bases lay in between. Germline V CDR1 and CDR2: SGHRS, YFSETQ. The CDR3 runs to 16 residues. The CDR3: CASSPDSLSSGNTIYF. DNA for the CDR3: TGCGCCAGCAGCCCGGACTCGTTGAGCTCTGGAAACACCATATATTTT.

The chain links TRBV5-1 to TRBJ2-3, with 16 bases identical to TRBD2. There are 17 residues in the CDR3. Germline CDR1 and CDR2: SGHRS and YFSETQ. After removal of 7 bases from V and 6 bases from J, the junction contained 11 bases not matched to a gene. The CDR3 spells CASGTGTSGGGSDTQYF. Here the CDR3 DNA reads TGCGCCAGCGGAACCGGGACTAGCGGGGGGGGGTCCGATACGCAGTATTTT.

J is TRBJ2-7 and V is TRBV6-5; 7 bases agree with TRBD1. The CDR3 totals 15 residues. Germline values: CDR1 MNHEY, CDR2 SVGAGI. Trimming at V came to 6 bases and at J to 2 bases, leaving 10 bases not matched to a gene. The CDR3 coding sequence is TGTGCCAGCAGATTGGGACAGCTTACAACCTACGAGCAGTACTTC. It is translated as CASRLGQLTTYEQYF.

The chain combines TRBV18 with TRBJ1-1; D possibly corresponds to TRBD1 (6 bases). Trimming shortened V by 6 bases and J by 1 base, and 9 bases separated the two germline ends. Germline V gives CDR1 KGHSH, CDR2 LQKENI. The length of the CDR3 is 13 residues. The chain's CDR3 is CASSSGQNTEAFF. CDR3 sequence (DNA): TGTGCCAGCTCCTCGGGACAGAACACTGAAGCTTTCTTT.

In DNA, the CDR3 is TGTGCCAGCAGCTACTACGGAGATACGCAGTATTTT. Its translation is CASSYYGDTQYF. This sequence joins TRBV7-2 and TRBJ2-3, with D uncertain. V was trimmed by 4 bases and J by 5 bases, leaving 7 bases between them. The germline gives CDR1 SGHTA, CDR2 FQGNSA. The CDR3 has 12 amino acids.

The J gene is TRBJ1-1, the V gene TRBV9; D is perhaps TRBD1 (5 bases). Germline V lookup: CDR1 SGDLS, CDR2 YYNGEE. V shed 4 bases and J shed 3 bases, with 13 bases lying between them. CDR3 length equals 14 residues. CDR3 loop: CASSLWGGDTEAFF. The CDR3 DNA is TGTGCCAGCAGCCTTTGGGGGGGTGACACTGAAGCTTTCTTT.

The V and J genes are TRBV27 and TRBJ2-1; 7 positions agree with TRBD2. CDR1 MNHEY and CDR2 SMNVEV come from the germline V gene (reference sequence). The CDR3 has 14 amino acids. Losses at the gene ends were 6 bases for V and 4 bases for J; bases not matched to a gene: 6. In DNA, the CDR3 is TGTGCCAGCAGGGGACTATCAATTTACAATGAGCAGTTCTTC. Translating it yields CASRGLSIYNEQFF.